This passage covers 19 T cell receptor beta chains from one sample sequenced in a study of blood T cells in healthy people across ages. Then a second PCR, running roughly 6 to 12 cycles, was carried out with a sample-barcoded 5' primer and a J-beta primer mix. MiXCR was run by TCRdb on the 5' RACE reads, yielding one entry per CDR3 protein. The table lists around 1,900,000 distinct CDR3 sequences, about two fifths of them singletons. What was sequenced was blood. The source is a human donor in good health.

This clonotype was detected only a few times. The chain is built from TRBV27 and TRBJ2-7; a possible D gene is TRBD1 (6 bases). V lost 5 bases and J lost 1, with 12 bases in between. The CDR3 loop spans 14 amino acids. Germline values: CDR1 MNHEY, CDR2 SMNVEV (reference sequence). CDR3 nucleotides: TGTGCCAGCAGTACAGGGCCAGGGTCCTACGAGCAGTACTTC. Protein sequence: CASSTGPGSYEQYF.

The genes are TRBV5-4 and TRBJ2-3, with D possibly matching TRBD2 (5 bases). V gave up 0 bases and J gave up 2 bases, with 16 bases separating them. CDR3 length: 17 amino acids. In germline, CDR1 is SGHNT, CDR2 YYREEE (reference sequence). The CDR3 here is CASSLDAGPGPTDTQYF. The DNA for the CDR3 is TGTGCCAGCAGCTTGGACGCGGGTCCAGGCCCCACAGATACGCAGTATTTT.

Notes on this clonotype: The junction shows a germline mismatch at one end, possibly a read error. The CDR3 DNA reads TGTGCCGGCAGATACGGGACAGTCCAAGAGACCCAGTACTTC. Residues: CAGRYGTVQETQYF. J is TRBJ2-5 and V is TRBV5-6, with 7 nucleotides matching TRBD1. Germline V lookup: CDR1 SGHDT, CDR2 YYEEEE. CDR3 length: 14 residues.

CDR3 in amino acids: CASSFGQGKEQYF. The CDR3 bases are TGTGCCAGCAGTTTCGGACAGGGAAAAGAGCAGTACTTC. The rearrangement uses TRBV2 and TRBJ2-7, with TRBD1 matching over 8 bases. V lost 5 bases, J lost 7 bases, and 7 bases stayed unmatched. The CDR3 has 13 residues. The germline V gene encodes CDR1 SNHLY and CDR2 FYNNEI.

The table lists this clonotype with a count of one. A much larger clone lies a single base off, so this may be a read error. V and J are TRBV6-1 and TRBJ2-6; D unresolved. The length of the CDR3 is 14 residues. Germline V gene data show CDR1 as MNHNS and CDR2 as SASEGT. The CDR3 DNA sequence: TGTGGCAGCAAAGGTGGAACTGGGGCCAACGTCCTGACTTTC. It encodes CGSKGGTGANVLTF.

This clonotype was seen more than once but under ten times. A read error may account for a junction end that differs from germline. The chain employs TRBV12-3 or TRBV12-4 and TRBJ2-2; D may correspond to TRBD1 or TRBD2 (5 bases each). There are 21 residues in the CDR3. In nucleotides, the CDR3 is TGTGCCGGCAGCACTAATCCTCTACTTGACAGCAAATGGAGGAGGTCCGGGGAGTTGTTTTTT. Protein product: CAGSTNPLLDSKWRRSGELFF.

This clonotype was observed a few times. The chain is built from TRBV5-6 and TRBJ2-4; 10 nucleotides line up with TRBD1. CDR1 and CDR2 (germline): SGHDT, YYEEEE. Unmatched junction bases numbered 8, after V lost 9 bases and J lost 2 bases. The CDR3 has 15 amino acids. CDR3 loop: CATARQGASKNIQYF. The CDR3 nucleotides read TGTGCCACCGCAAGACAGGGGGCTTCCAAAAACATTCAGTACTTC. Supplemented by reference TRBV5-6 and TRBJ2-4, the full variable domain reads DAGVTQSPTHLIKTRGQQVTLRCSPKSGHDTVSWYQQALGQGPQFIFQYYEEEERQRGNFPDRFSGHQFPNYSSELNVNALLLGDSALYLCATARQGASKNIQYFGAGTRLSVL.

A note on this clonotype: Possible read error: a much larger clone is one base away. This chain connects TRBV5-6 to TRBJ2-1; 10 bases are a match to TRBD1. Germline V gene lookup returns CDR1 SGHDT and CDR2 YYEEEE. This CDR3 comprises 13 residues. V was pared by 3 bases and J by 7 bases, with 1 base of the junction left unmatched. CDR3 loop: CASSWGQGNEQFF. CDR3 in DNA: TGTGCCAGCAGCTGGGGACAGGGGAATGAGCAGTTCTTC.

This clonotype was counted at least ten times. The chain's CDR3 is CASSTTGTGVYEQYF. The CDR3, as DNA: TGTGCCAGCAGTACAACCGGGACAGGGGTTTACGAGCAGTACTTC. The chain uses TRBV12-3 or TRBV12-4 and TRBJ2-7; 10 bases line up with TRBD1. This CDR3 spans 15 amino acids. The V and J ends lost 5 bases and 4 bases, in that order; junction bases with no gene match: 8.

The chain has TRBV5-6 and TRBJ2-1, with D perhaps assigned TRBD1 or TRBD2 (6 bases each). There are 15 residues in the CDR3. V lost 0 bases and J lost 7, with 14 bases in between. CDR1 and CDR2 from the germline V gene are SGHDT and YYEEEE. The CDR3 spells CASSLAPGAWNEQFF. CDR3 in DNA: TGTGCCAGCAGCTTGGCACCGGGGGCATGGAATGAGCAGTTCTTC.

This clonotype was seen ten or more times. The chain couples TRBV5-8 to TRBJ1-2, with 7 nucleotides matching TRBD1. With V trimmed by 5 bases and J by 3 bases, 4 bases remained unmatched. The germline V gene encodes CDR1 SGHTS and CDR2 YDEGEE. There are 13 residues in the CDR3. CDR3 coding DNA: TGTGCCAGCAGGACCAGGGGGGACTATGGCTACACCTTC. This encodes CASRTRGDYGYTF.

V gene TRBV10-3 combines with J gene TRBJ2-5, with 7 bases lining up with TRBD1. Trimming cost V 6 bases and J 1 base; bases outside gene matches: 2. Germline-derived CDR1 and CDR2 are ENHRY and SYGVKD. The CDR3 totals 13 residues. In nucleotides, the CDR3 is TGTGCCATCAGGGACAGGTCCCAAGAGACCCAGTACTTC. Amino acid sequence: CAIRDRSQETQYF.

In regard to this clonotype: A much bigger clone sits one base away, suggesting this may be a read error. The V gene is TRBV12-3 or TRBV12-4, the J gene TRBJ1-2; a possible D gene is TRBD1 (5 bases). V lost 6 bases and J lost 4, with 12 bases in between. There are 13 residues in the CDR3. CDR3 protein: CASRFREGYGYTF. CDR3 bases: TGTGCCAGCAGGTTCAGGGAGGGCTATGGCTACACCTTC.

This clonotype was counted a few times. The chain is built from TRBV4-2 and TRBJ2-3; 15 bases align to TRBD2. J gave up 4 bases and V 0 bases, and 8 bases lay outside the gene matches. The CDR3 runs to 19 residues. The germline V gene encodes CDR1 LGHNA and CDR2 YNFKEQ. The CDR3 protein is CASSQDLPGLAGGADTQYF. The CDR3 DNA follows: TGTGCCAGCAGCCAAGATCTCCCGGGACTAGCGGGGGGAGCAGATACGCAGTATTTT.

The chain has TRBV2 and TRBJ1-1; weak D call: TRBD1 (5 bases). The V end lost 8 bases, the J end lost 8 bases, and 15 bases lay between the germline ends. CDR3 length: 12 amino acids. Germline CDR1 and CDR2: SNHLY and FYNNEI. CDR3 bases: TGTGCCAGCTCGAACAGGCGCGGGGAAGCTTTCTTT. Translating gives CASSNRRGEAFF.

The chain couples TRBV15 to TRBJ1-2; D remains ambiguous. V lost 5 bases to trimming and J lost 2 bases, with 12 bases between them. CDR1 is LNHNV and CDR2 is YYDKDF in the germline V gene (reference sequence). CDR3 size: 14 residues. CDR3 in amino acids: CATSVRRNNYGYTF. In DNA, the CDR3 is TGTGCCACCAGCGTTCGGCGGAACAACTATGGCTACACCTTC.

The genes are TRBV20-1 and TRBJ2-3; no definite D call. Per the germline V gene, CDR1 is DFQATT and CDR2 is SNEGSKA (reference sequence). CDR3 length: 13 residues. The ends were cut back, 6 bases at V and 0 bases at J, with 10 bases in the middle. The CDR3 region has the DNA TGCAGTGCCAGGTCCGCTAGCACAGATACGCAGTATTTT. Protein product: CSARSASTDTQYF.

This clonotype was detected a few times. The chain uses TRBV5-6 and TRBJ1-2; 8 nucleotides line up with TRBD1. The CDR3 runs 13 residues. Germline V gene sequence: CDR1 SGHDT, CDR2 YYEEEE. Germline trimming cut 4 bases from V and 8 bases from J; bases unmatched to any gene: 7. Here the CDR3 reads CASSEGQVDGYTF. CDR3 nucleotide sequence: TGTGCCAGCAGCGAGGGACAGGTAGACGGCTACACCTTC.

V gene TRBV29-1 combines with J gene TRBJ2-5, with D hard to call. The CDR3 consists of 13 residues. The V end was cut by 6 bases, the J end by 0 bases, with 11 bases between. Germline CDR1 SQVTM, CDR2 ANQGSEA. CDR3 in amino acids: CSVDALYQETQYF. CDR3 bases: TGCAGCGTGGACGCCCTTTACCAAGAGACCCAGTACTTC.